The 8 T cell receptor beta chains reported below all come from one sample, sequenced in a study of T cell repertoires in cytomegalovirus infection. TCRdb re-called the reads with MiXCR, one entry per CDR3 protein. This table has approximately 110,000 distinct CDR3 sequences, around 30% appearing once. The antigens of these receptors remain unknown. The sequences come from CD8+ T cells from cultured PBMCs, collected from culture after CMV antigen stimulation. The receptors come from a human donor in good health (CMV status not recorded). Some clones in this sample may be carry-over from other donors' samples.

The genes are TRBV11-1 and TRBJ2-3; D call uncertain. The V gene lost 5 bases and the J gene lost 2 bases, with 11 bases spanning the gap. This CDR3 has 14 amino acids. In germline, CDR1 is SGHAT, CDR2 FQDESV (reference sequence). CDR3 sequence reads: CASSPVGITDTQYF. CDR3 sequence (DNA): TGTGCCAGCAGCCCCGTGGGAATCACAGATACGCAGTATTTT.

V is TRBV19 and J is TRBJ2-7; 9 nucleotides line up with TRBD1. Germline lookup yields CDR1 LNHDA and CDR2 SQIVND (reference sequence). The CDR3 spans 14 residues. J was trimmed by 4 bases and V by 6 bases; bases with no gene match: 7. CDR3 in amino acids: CASRVTGGSYEQYF. CDR3 in DNA: TGTGCCAGTAGAGTTACAGGGGGCTCTTACGAGCAGTACTTC.

The V gene is TRBV12-3 or TRBV12-4, the J gene TRBJ1-6; weak D call: TRBD1 (6 bases). The CDR3 is 15 residues long. Trimming left V 7 bases short and J 10 bases short, with 20 bases between. The CDR3 reads CASTPGGGVLSPLHF. The DNA for the CDR3 is TGTGCCAGCACCCCCGGAGGGGGTGTCCTGTCACCCCTCCACTTT.

This clonotype was seen more than once but under ten times. This rearrangement joins TRBV20-1 to TRBJ1-1; tentatively, D is TRBD1 (5 bases). Germline values: CDR1 DFQATT, CDR2 SNEGSKA (reference sequence). This CDR3 is 11 amino acids long. Trimming left V 5 bases short and J 3 bases short, with 7 bases between. Written as DNA, the CDR3 is TGCAGTGCTTGGGACGACACTGAAGCTTTCTTT. Amino acid sequence: CSAWDDTEAFF.

The chain joins TRBV28 to TRBJ2-5; tentatively, D is TRBD2 (6 bases). The germline V and J ends were trimmed by 6 bases and 5 bases, with 16 bases remaining between them. Germline V gene sequence: CDR1 MDHEN, CDR2 SYDVKM. This CDR3 contains 14 residues. The DNA of the CDR3 is TGTGCCAGCAGCGGGTTGGGACTTGGCGAGACCCAGTACTTC. This translates into CASSGLGLGETQYF.

The chain combines TRBV7-9 with TRBJ1-2, with D possibly being TRBD1 (6 bases). Trimming took 9 bases from V and 4 from J, leaving 15 bases between them. This CDR3 contains 13 residues. Germline V gene sequence: CDR1 SEHNR, CDR2 FQNEAQ (reference sequence). CDR3: CASDGGPIYGYTF. In DNA, the CDR3 is TGTGCCAGTGATGGGGGGCCTATCTATGGCTACACCTTC.

This clonotype was counted ten times or more. The chain recombines TRBV4-1 with TRBJ2-7; D might be TRBD1 or TRBD2, each matching 5 bases. This CDR3 contains 15 residues. Germline lookup yields CDR1 MGHRA and CDR2 YSYEKL. Trimming took off 1 base at V and 1 base at J, with 11 bases between the two ends. The CDR3 loop is CASSQGGAASYEQYF. The CDR3 nucleotides are TGCGCCAGCAGCCAAGGAGGGGCAGCTTCCTACGAGCAGTACTTC.

To note about this clonotype: It may be a read error: a sequence one base away is much more abundant. V is TRBV7-8 and J is TRBJ2-2, with TRBD2 as a possible D gene (6 bases). In germline, CDR1 is SGHVS, CDR2 FQNEAQ. The CDR3 length is 17 residues. CDR3 bases: TGTGTCAGCAGCAGAGAGAACGGGGGATTGGGCACCGGGGAGCTGTTTTTT. Translated, it gives CVSSRENGGLGTGELFF.